The clone carrying this T cell receptor (beta chain) is labeled medium-sized (0.01 to 0.1%). Antigen: not known. As handled by the study authors: Researchers built a distant-metastasis classifier for papillary thyroid cancer that drew on CDR3 differences across clinicopathological groups. Via MiXCR, TCRdb re-called the PCR reads. The V and J calls come from TCRdb's annotation, not from the publication. The table records around 16,000 clones, 15% to 19% of them present only once. This sample was taken from a study of metastatic and nonmetastatic thyroid tumors. Across the study: A comparison of repertoires was made across blood and tumor or nodule tissue from malignant and benign thyroid patients.

Prior to thyroid surgery, none of the patients had received any treatment. Broader study findings: Benign nodules reportedly had significantly lower TCR beta diversity than malignant thyroid tumors in blood and tumor.

The CDR3 is made up of 14 amino acids. V was clipped by 1 base and J by 6 bases, with 13 bases between them. Germline-derived CDR1 and CDR2 are MNHNS and SASEGT. Sequencing used blood. The clonotype originates from a female donor with papillary thyroid cancer or a benign thyroid nodule (not recorded which). Some clones in this sample may be carry-over from other donors' samples. The J gene is TRBJ2-7, the V gene TRBV6-1; D might be TRBD1 (6 bases). CDR3 sequence (DNA): TGTGCCAGCAGTGAAGGAACAGGGCATGCCGAGCAGTACTTC. Protein: CASSEGTGHAEQYF.